The TCR beta chain described here comes from a study of blood T cell repertoires in COVID-19. Study at large: The samples span acute and convalescent COVID-19 from the United States, Italy and Spain. Sources were T cells, B-cell-depleted T cells, or PBMCs; the material itself was cDNA or gDNA.

Original handling: Estimates of nucleated cell counts were drawn from the amplification of reference gene primers. The method was immunoSEQ multiplex PCR; TCRdb's version includes in-frame clones alone and lacks a portion of them. For V, J and clone size, that table is used; D and trimming come from the DNA. The profile shows fewer than 300,000 clones, 85% to 90% of them singletons. Trimming took 2 bases from V and 4 from J; bases not matched to a gene: 3. The germline V gene has CDR1 SGHRS and CDR2 YFSETQ. This CDR3 has 13 residues. Material: peripheral blood. This clonotype originated in a human donor in a cohort sampled during active COVID-19. V is TRBV5-1 and J is TRBJ2-7, with 7 bases matching TRBD2. CDR3 in amino acids: CASSLTSAYEQYF. CDR3 DNA sequence: TGCGCCAGCAGCTTAACTAGCGCGTACGAGCAGTACTTC.